These 13 T cell receptor beta chains came from one sample sequenced in a study of CD8+CD57+ T cells in acquired aplastic anemia. CDR3 and TCR beta VDJ profiling relied on a genomic DNA template. Via MiXCR, TCRdb re-called the reads, giving one row per CDR3 protein. Here the sample spans fewer than 250,000 distinct CDR3 sequences, around half being singletons. Sequenced material: sorted CD4+, CD8+, or CD8+CD57+ T cells (not recorded which) from PBMCs. All receptors derive from a human donor in good health, serving as a control.

V and J are TRBV24-1 and TRBJ1-2, with 9 positions matching TRBD1. Germline V gene sequence: CDR1 KGHDR, CDR2 SFDVKD. Trimming removed 4 bases from V and 7 bases from J; junction bases left unmatched: 9. CDR3 length: 15 residues. CDR3 coding DNA: TGTGCCACCAGTGACCCTAGACAGGGGGAGGTTGGCTACACCTTC. Its translation: CATSDPRQGEVGYTF.

The chain combines TRBV7-3 with TRBJ2-2; D is undetermined. The CDR3 totals 12 residues. Germline assignment: CDR1 SGHTA and CDR2 FQGTGA. V was clipped by 5 bases and J by 6 bases, with 7 bases between them. The chain's CDR3 is CASSLLSGELFF. In DNA, the CDR3 is TGTGCCAGCAGCCTCCTCTCCGGGGAGCTGTTTTTT. The full variable domain, its missing parts supplied by reference TRBV7-3 and TRBJ2-2, is GAGVSQTPSNKVTEKGKYVELRCDPISGHTALYWYRQSLGQGPEFLIYFQGTGAADDSGLPNDRFFAVRPEGSVSTLKIQRTERGDSAVYLCASSLLSGELFFGEGSRLTVL.

This clonotype was counted between two and nine times. The rearrangement joins TRBV24-1 to TRBJ2-5; D remains ambiguous. V was clipped by 5 bases and J by 4 bases, with 10 bases between them. The CDR3 sequence is 13 residues long. CDR1 is KGHDR, CDR2 SFDVKD, per germline. The CDR3 region is CATSAVWGETQYF. Written as DNA, the CDR3 is TGTGCCACCAGTGCGGTCTGGGGAGAGACCCAGTACTTC.

This clonotype was counted ten times or more. This chain uses TRBV19 with TRBJ1-3; D gene uncertain. The CDR3 loop spans 12 amino acids. Trimming cost V 5 bases and J 7 bases, with 9 bases left between them. Looked up from germline, CDR1 is LNHDA and CDR2 is SQIVND (reference sequence). This CDR3 reads CASSPRQNTIYF. The CDR3 coding sequence is TGTGCCAGTAGTCCGCGTCAGAACACCATATATTTT.

This chain connects TRBV5-6 to TRBJ1-6; D unclear. V was pared by 2 bases and J by 12 bases, with 9 bases between. This CDR3 spans 12 amino acids. The germline V gene has CDR1 SGHDT and CDR2 YYEEEE. The CDR3, as DNA: TGTGCCAGCAGCTTACCGAGGTTACCCCTCCACTTT. Translated, it gives CASSLPRLPLHF.

V is TRBV20-1 and J is TRBJ2-1; TRBD2 matches at 9 bases. V shed 1 base and J 6 bases; nucleotides not matched to a gene: 4. Germline V CDR1 and CDR2: DFQATT, SNEGSKA (reference sequence). This CDR3 has 14 amino acids. The CDR3 loop reads CSARGLADFNEQFF. The CDR3 DNA sequence: TGCAGTGCTAGAGGACTAGCGGACTTCAATGAGCAGTTCTTC.

Many counts were recorded for this clonotype. The chain couples TRBV5-6 to TRBJ1-3, with D tentatively TRBD1 (5 bases). CDR3 size: 14 residues. The V gene's germline CDR1 is SGHDT and CDR2 YYEEEE. V was clipped by 2 bases and J by 4 bases, with 10 bases between them. The CDR3 region is CASSFSSGGNTIYF. As DNA, the CDR3 is TGTGCCAGCAGCTTTTCGTCAGGGGGAAACACCATATATTTT.

The table lists this clonotype with many counts. The chain couples TRBV7-2 to TRBJ2-5; the D gene is possibly TRBD1 (6 bases). Trimming stripped 7 bases from V and 1 base from J, with 10 bases between. The V gene's germline CDR1 is SGHTA and CDR2 FQGNSA. The CDR3 loop spans 13 amino acids. The CDR3 DNA reads as TGTGCCAGCAACGGACAGCCCCAAGAGACCCAGTACTTC. Protein product: CASNGQPQETQYF.

As DNA, the CDR3 is TGTGCCACCAGTGATACGACTAGCGGGATCTATGAGCAGTTCTTC. This gives the protein CATSDTTSGIYEQFF. This chain connects TRBV24-1 to TRBJ2-1, with TRBD2 identical over 11 bases. This CDR3 has 15 amino acids. Germline values: CDR1 KGHDR, CDR2 SFDVKD. V lost 3 bases, J lost 8 bases, and 5 bases stayed unmatched.

The chain employs TRBV7-2 and TRBJ1-6; D gene uncertain. The CDR3 spans 14 residues. Germline CDR1 reads SGHTA; CDR2 reads FQGNSA. V lost 3 bases and J 9 bases, leaving 12 bases between the germline ends. DNA of the CDR3: TGTGCCAGCAGCTTCTCCCAAAGTCGTTCACCCCTCCACTTT. Amino acids: CASSFSQSRSPLHF.

This clonotype has at least ten counts. This chain links TRBV5-1 with TRBJ1-6, with 8 bases identical to TRBD1. Germline CDR1 and CDR2: SGHRS and YFSETQ. The CDR3 consists of 16 residues. The J segment lost 4 bases and the V segment lost 4 bases, leaving 7 bases of the junction unmatched. DNA for the CDR3: TGCGCCAGCAGCGAGAGTAACAGGGGGTATAATTCACCCCTCCACTTT. Its protein product is CASSESNRGYNSPLHF.

The CDR3 loop reads CATSDLQGVGSPLHF. Written as DNA, the CDR3 is TGTGCCACCAGTGATTTACAGGGGGTAGGTTCACCCCTCCACTTT. J is TRBJ1-6 and V is TRBV24-1; 8 bases fit TRBD1. V shed 1 base and J 9 bases; nucleotides not matched to a gene: 4. The CDR3 covers 15 residues. Germline-derived CDR1 and CDR2 are KGHDR and SFDVKD.

This chain joins TRBV6-1 and TRBJ2-1, with D perhaps TRBD2 (5 bases). The germline V gene encodes CDR1 MNHNS and CDR2 SASEGT. The CDR3 has 12 amino acids. The V gene lost 5 bases and the J gene lost 10 bases, with 12 bases spanning the gap. The CDR3 sequence: CASSYSGREQFF. CDR3 sequence (DNA): TGTGCCAGCAGTTACTCGGGAAGGGAGCAGTTCTTC.